This T cell receptor beta chain comes out of a study of high-grade serous ovarian cancer treatment subgroups. Tumor tissue was taken before any definitive surgery or chemotherapy was given. CDR3 length equals 12 residues. The germline V and J ends were trimmed by 6 bases and 10 bases, with 13 bases remaining between them. Germline assignment: CDR1 MDHEN and CDR2 SYDVKM. Libraries were prepared by immunoSEQ multiplex PCR; TCRdb keeps only in-frame clonotypes and omits some of them. The table includes 9,100 or so clones, around 72% detected once. This chain joins TRBV28 and TRBJ2-1; D is uncertain. The sequence was collected from a human donor with high-grade serous ovarian cancer. Sequencing was performed on tumor tissue. CDR3 amino acids: CASRMLIGEQFF. CDR3 sequence (DNA): TGTGCCAGCAGAATGTTAATCGGGGAGCAGTTCTTC. Together with reference TRBV28 and TRBJ2-1, the CDR3 gives the full variable domain: DVKVTQSSRYLVKRTGEKVFLECVQDMDHENMFWYRQDPGLGLRLIYFSYDVKMKEKGDIPEGYSVSREKKERFSLILESASTNQTSMYLCASRMLIGEQFFGPGTRLTVL.